The next 20 T cell receptor beta chains were all read from a single sample in a study of blood T cell repertoires in COVID-19 (dated by TCRdb to about 2020). To prepare the library, the immunoSEQ multiplex PCR assay was applied. The clones in this table, taken by TCRdb from immuneACCESS, are in-frame only. Not every clone is retained; where verified, under half of the shortfall comes from an unresolved V gene, and the cause of the rest is unknown. Counted in this sample were a few hundred thousand clones; 89% of them appeared once. Of the sample, 6.4% is held by the ten largest clones. Material: peripheral blood. All receptors come from a man younger than 35 who had recovered from COVID-19.

CDR3 sequence reads: CASSLGTSGAPEQFF. CDR3 DNA: TGTGCCAGCAGCTTAGGGACTAGCGGGGCCCCAGAGCAGTTCTTC. The V gene is TRBV7-2, the J gene TRBJ2-1, with TRBD2 matching over 12 bases. The V gene's germline CDR1 is SGHTA and CDR2 FQGNSA. CDR3 length equals 15 residues. V shed 1 base, J shed 10 bases, and the junction held 5 bases outside the gene matches.

The chain is built from TRBV6-5 and TRBJ2-7; 7 nucleotides line up with TRBD2. CDR3 length: 16 residues. The J segment lost 4 bases and the V segment lost 0 bases, leaving 9 bases of the junction unmatched. Germline values: CDR1 MNHEY, CDR2 SVGAGI. The CDR3 coding sequence is TGTGCCAGCAGTTACTCAGGGCTGGGAGGGTTGTACGAGCAGTACTTC. Translating gives CASSYSGLGGLYEQYF.

This chain links TRBV19 with TRBJ2-4; TRBD2 agrees at 9 bases. The trim removed 5 bases at V and 9 bases at J, leaving 11 bases unmatched. The germline CDR1 and CDR2 sequences are LNHDA and SQIVND (reference sequence). This CDR3 is built from 15 residues. The CDR3 nucleotides read TGTGCCAGTAGTGTCCCGGGACTAGCTTCGAGCATTCAGTACTTC. It specifies CASSVPGLASSIQYF. Drawing the rest from reference TRBV19 and TRBJ2-4, the complete variable domain is DGGITQSPKYLFRKEGQNVTLSCEQNLNHDAMYWYRQDPGQGLRLIYYSQIVNDFQKGDIAEGYSVSREKKESFPLTVTSAQKNPTAFYLCASSVPGLASSIQYFGAGTRLSVL.

This clone was seen more than once but under ten times. This chain links TRBV6-5 with TRBJ1-5; TRBD1 agrees at 10 bases. The CDR3 runs to 14 residues. V shed 10 bases and J 2 bases; nucleotides not matched to a gene: 5. CDR1 and CDR2 (germline): MNHEY, SVGAGI. This CDR3 reads CANRTGGCNQPQHF. The CDR3 coding sequence is TGTGCCAACAGGACAGGGGGGTGCAATCAGCCCCAGCATTTT.

The CDR3: CASSGTSGGAGETQYF. CDR3 DNA sequence: TGTGCCAGCAGCGGGACTAGCGGGGGGGCCGGGGAGACCCAGTACTTC. The chain uses TRBV5-4 and TRBJ2-5; 16 bases agree with TRBD2. Trimming cost V 4 bases and J 5 bases; bases outside gene matches: 5. The germline gives CDR1 SGHNT, CDR2 YYREEE (reference sequence). The CDR3 covers 16 residues.

The chain carries TRBV5-5 and TRBJ2-7; 9 bases agree with TRBD1. This CDR3 has 15 residues. In germline, CDR1 is SGHKS, CDR2 YYEKEE (reference sequence). V dropped 4 bases and J dropped 5; count of bases not matched to a gene: 10. As DNA, the CDR3 is TGTGCCAGCAGCCCCGTAGGGACAGGGCTGGACGAGCAGTACTTC. It encodes CASSPVGTGLDEQYF.

This chain connects TRBV4-1 to TRBJ1-4; 8 bases agree with TRBD1. The CDR3 has 18 residues. With 10 bases clipped from V and 7 bases from J, the junction kept 23 bases outside the gene matches. Germline CDR1 is MGHRA and CDR2 is YSYEKL. CDR3 residues: CATSWDRSTGGKVEKLFF. In nucleotides, the CDR3 is TGCGCCACGTCCTGGGACAGGAGTACGGGCGGCAAGGTTGAAAAACTGTTTTTT.

V usage is TRBV10-3 and J usage is TRBJ1-2; 7 bases are shared with TRBD1. V lost 2 bases and J lost 4; bases outside the gene matches: 10. CDR3 length: 16 residues. Germline V gene lookup returns CDR1 ENHRY and CDR2 SYGVKD. DNA for the CDR3: TGTGCCATCAGTGAGCCTCAACAGGGGTCCTTCTATGGCTACACCTTC. It encodes CAISEPQQGSFYGYTF.

The rearrangement joins TRBV19 to TRBJ1-2; 7 positions agree with TRBD1. The J segment lost 8 bases and the V segment lost 0 bases, leaving 3 bases of the junction unmatched. This CDR3 is 13 amino acids long. The V gene's germline CDR1 is LNHDA and CDR2 SQIVND (reference sequence). Here the CDR3 reads CASSIETGSGYTF. The DNA of the CDR3 is TGTGCCAGTAGTATAGAGACAGGGTCCGGCTACACCTTC.

The count of this clone is one. The CDR3 region is CASSQVGGDREGGSYEQYF. For the CDR3, the DNA is TGCGCCAGCAGCCAAGTCGGTGGGGACAGGGAGGGAGGGTCCTACGAGCAGTACTTC. This chain uses TRBV4-1 with TRBJ2-7; the match to TRBD1 covers 9 bases. The CDR3 runs 19 residues. Germline values: CDR1 MGHRA, CDR2 YSYEKL. V lost 1 base to trimming and J lost 1 base; unmatched junction nucleotides: 14.

The chain has TRBV19 and TRBJ2-1; D is unclear. Germline V gene sequence: CDR1 LNHDA, CDR2 SQIVND (reference sequence). V was cut by 6 bases and J by 0 bases, with 12 bases left in between. The CDR3 extends over 15 amino acids. The CDR3 coding sequence is TGTGCCAGTAGCGTCTCTTTGAGCTCCTACAATGAGCAGTTCTTC. As protein: CASSVSLSSYNEQFF.

This clone was counted once. This chain links TRBV5-8 with TRBJ1-6, with D tentatively TRBD1 (5 bases). The germline gives CDR1 SGHTS, CDR2 YDEGEE. The ends were cut back, 1 base at V and 2 bases at J, with 10 bases in the middle. The CDR3 loop spans 16 amino acids. The CDR3 coding sequence is TGTGCCAGCAGCTTGATGCAGGGTCCCTATAATTCACCCCTCCACTTT. Protein product: CASSLMQGPYNSPLHF.

The chain joins TRBV6-5 to TRBJ1-2; D remains unclear. There are 16 residues in the CDR3. V was shortened by 0 bases and J by 4 bases, with 15 bases between the two germline ends. Germline CDR1 is MNHEY and CDR2 is SVGAGI. The CDR3 loop is CASSYSGPGRGYGYTF. In DNA, the CDR3 is TGTGCCAGCAGTTACTCTGGGCCGGGGAGAGGCTATGGCTACACCTTC.

This chain uses TRBV10-1 with TRBJ2-3; 8 nucleotides line up with TRBD1. Trimming at V came to 4 bases and at J to 4 bases, leaving 4 bases not matched to a gene. This CDR3 spans 14 amino acids. The germline V gene encodes CDR1 WNHNN and CDR2 SYGVQD (reference sequence). As DNA, the CDR3 is TGCGCCAGCAGTGTGGACAGGGTTCCAGATACGCAGTATTTT. It yields the protein CASSVDRVPDTQYF.

J is TRBJ2-3 and V is TRBV6-5; D not resolved. The CDR3 length is 13 residues. Germline CDR1 and CDR2: MNHEY and SVGAGI. Deletions cut 2 bases from V and 5 bases from J, with 8 bases between. CDR3 region: CASSYVELDTQYF. The CDR3 nucleotides are TGTGCCAGCAGTTACGTCGAGTTAGATACGCAGTATTTT.

The chain uses TRBV5-4 and TRBJ2-5; 7 bases agree with TRBD2. This CDR3 spans 15 amino acids. The V gene's germline CDR1 is SGHNT and CDR2 YYREEE (reference sequence). J lost 2 bases, V lost 0 bases, and 4 bases had no gene match. Here the CDR3 reads CASSLAPSGQETQYF. The CDR3 nucleotides are TGTGCCAGCAGCTTGGCGCCTAGCGGACAAGAGACCCAGTACTTC.

The chain combines TRBV10-3 with TRBJ2-7; 9 nucleotides align to TRBD1. CDR1 ENHRY and CDR2 SYGVKD come from the germline V gene. The CDR3 runs 14 residues. Germline trimming cut 4 bases from V and 6 bases from J; bases unmatched to any gene: 7. The CDR3 reads CAISVSEDRGEQYF. CDR3 DNA: TGTGCCATCAGTGTGTCTGAGGACAGGGGCGAGCAGTACTTC.

The table lists this clone with a few counts. This chain uses TRBV7-2 with TRBJ1-6; D remains unclear. Germline-derived CDR1 and CDR2 are SGHTA and FQGNSA. This CDR3 comprises 13 residues. With 5 bases removed from V and 7 bases from J, the gap between germline ends came to 9 bases. The CDR3 here is CASSPEANSPLHF. For the CDR3, the DNA is TGTGCCAGCAGCCCGGAAGCGAATTCACCCCTCCACTTT.

The chain has TRBV5-1 and TRBJ1-4, with 7 bases fitting TRBD1. CDR3 length equals 16 residues. Germline trimming cut 4 bases from V and 3 bases from J; bases unmatched to any gene: 9. The germline CDR1 and CDR2 sequences are SGHRS and YFSETQ. The chain's CDR3 is CASSPSPGTANEKLFF. CDR3 bases: TGCGCCAGCAGCCCATCCCCCGGGACAGCTAATGAAAAACTGTTTTTT.

The rearrangement uses TRBV27 and TRBJ2-7, with D tentatively TRBD1 (5 bases). V lost 4 bases, J lost 1 base, and 11 bases lay in between. The CDR3 runs to 14 residues. Per the germline V gene, CDR1 is MNHEY and CDR2 is SMNVEV (reference sequence). DNA for the CDR3: TGTGCCAGCAGTTCCGTGACAGAATCCTACGAGCAGTACTTC. This codes for CASSSVTESYEQYF.